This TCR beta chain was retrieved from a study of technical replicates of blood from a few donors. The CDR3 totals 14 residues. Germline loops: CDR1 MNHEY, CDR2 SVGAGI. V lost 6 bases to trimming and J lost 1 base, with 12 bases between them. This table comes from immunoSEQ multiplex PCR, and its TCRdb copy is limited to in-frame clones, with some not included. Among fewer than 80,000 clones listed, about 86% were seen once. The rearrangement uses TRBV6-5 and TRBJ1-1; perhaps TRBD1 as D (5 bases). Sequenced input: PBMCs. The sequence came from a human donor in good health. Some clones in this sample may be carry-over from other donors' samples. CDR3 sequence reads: CASSEGLRNTEAFF. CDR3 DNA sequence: TGTGCCAGCAGCGAGGGACTGCGGAACACTGAAGCTTTCTTT.